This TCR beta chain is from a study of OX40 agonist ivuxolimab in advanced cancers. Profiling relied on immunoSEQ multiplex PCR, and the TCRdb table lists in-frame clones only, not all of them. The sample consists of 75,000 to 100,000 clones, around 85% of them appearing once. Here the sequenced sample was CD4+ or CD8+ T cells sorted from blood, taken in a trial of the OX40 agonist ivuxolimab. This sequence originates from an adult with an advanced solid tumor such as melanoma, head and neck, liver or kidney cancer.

Here the CDR3 DNA reads TGTGCCAGCAGATTTACAGGGGGAGGCTATGGCTACACCTTC. Translation: CASRFTGGGYGYTF. The chain carries TRBV28 and TRBJ1-2, with 8 bases lining up with TRBD1. V was clipped by 6 bases and J by 4 bases; unmatched bases: 7. The CDR3 spans 14 residues. Germline values: CDR1 MDHEN, CDR2 SYDVKM.